Listed below are T cell receptor beta chains from one sample, sequenced in a study of T cells in Graves' hyperthyroidism and ophthalmopathy. TCRdb re-derived calls from the multiplex PCR reads in MiXCR, one entry per CDR3 protein. The profile shows approximately 490,000 distinct CDR3 sequences, approximately 23% of them singletons. The sample comprised blood. These receptors originate from a woman in her seventies with Graves' ophthalmopathy. The conserved cysteine and the conserved F or W are not part of the CDR3 here. Each record gives: CDR3 protein, J gene, V gene.

CDR3aa: ASSIGRTGTIANGYT
j_gene: TRBJ1-2
v_gene: TRBV19

CDR3aa: ASSQYGQSLGGYT
j_gene: TRBJ1-2
v_gene: TRBV3-1

CDR3aa: ASCQGARIYGYT
j_gene: TRBJ1-2
v_gene: TRBV19

CDR3aa: ASSLLDVEQF
j_gene: TRBJ2-1
v_gene: TRBV6-2/TRBV6-3

CDR3aa: ASSFPGSSTDTQY
j_gene: TRBJ2-3
v_gene: TRBV27

CDR3aa: ASSSPGLAGGPSDTQY
j_gene: TRBJ2-3
v_gene: TRBV5-4

CDR3aa: ASSQGAYTGELF
j_gene: TRBJ2-2
v_gene: TRBV7-3

CDR3aa: ASSVRQGPNTEAF
j_gene: TRBJ1-1
v_gene: TRBV11-2

CDR3aa: ASSYVGAGNQPQH
j_gene: TRBJ1-5
v_gene: TRBV6-5

CDR3aa: ASSSGTGVFRGYT
j_gene: TRBJ1-2
v_gene: TRBV5-5

CDR3aa: ASRTTYYEQY
j_gene: TRBJ2-7
v_gene: TRBV6-1

CDR3aa: ASSLVGQGMYEQY
j_gene: TRBJ2-7
v_gene: TRBV7-2

CDR3aa: ASSSSAGLAGAQY
j_gene: TRBJ2-5
v_gene: TRBV5-1

CDR3aa: ASSTADTQY
j_gene: TRBJ2-3
v_gene: TRBV6-2/TRBV6-3

CDR3aa: TSSPPGTGPYNEQF
j_gene: TRBJ2-1
v_gene: TRBV7-9

CDR3aa: ASSSDSYYGYT
j_gene: TRBJ1-2
v_gene: TRBV7-2

CDR3aa: ASSQVSGHFYEQY
j_gene: TRBJ2-7
v_gene: TRBV3-1

CDR3aa: ASSFPGPSSTDTQY
j_gene: TRBJ2-3
v_gene: TRBV5-6

CDR3aa: ASSHSGRYNEQF
j_gene: TRBJ2-1
v_gene: TRBV12-3/TRBV12-4

CDR3aa: ANRPGTGGPTEAF
j_gene: TRBJ1-1
v_gene: TRBV7-6

CDR3aa: ASNAGVPEQY
j_gene: TRBJ2-7
v_gene: TRBV28

CDR3aa: ASSVGRIAYEQY
j_gene: TRBJ2-7
v_gene: TRBV9

CDR3aa: ASSLAAAGELF
j_gene: TRBJ2-2
v_gene: TRBV11-2

CDR3aa: AWSGGQGTPLH
j_gene: TRBJ1-6
v_gene: TRBV30

CDR3aa: SARTSGRASGKDNEQF
j_gene: TRBJ2-1
v_gene: TRBV20-1

CDR3aa: SVGRRQGSLQDTIY
j_gene: TRBJ1-3
v_gene: TRBV29-1

CDR3aa: ASSARDRVSGANVLT
j_gene: TRBJ2-6
v_gene: TRBV5-1

CDR3aa: ASGLGSTDTQY
j_gene: TRBJ2-3
v_gene: TRBV2

CDR3aa: ASSLGSVSSYNEQF
j_gene: TRBJ2-1
v_gene: TRBV12-3/TRBV12-4